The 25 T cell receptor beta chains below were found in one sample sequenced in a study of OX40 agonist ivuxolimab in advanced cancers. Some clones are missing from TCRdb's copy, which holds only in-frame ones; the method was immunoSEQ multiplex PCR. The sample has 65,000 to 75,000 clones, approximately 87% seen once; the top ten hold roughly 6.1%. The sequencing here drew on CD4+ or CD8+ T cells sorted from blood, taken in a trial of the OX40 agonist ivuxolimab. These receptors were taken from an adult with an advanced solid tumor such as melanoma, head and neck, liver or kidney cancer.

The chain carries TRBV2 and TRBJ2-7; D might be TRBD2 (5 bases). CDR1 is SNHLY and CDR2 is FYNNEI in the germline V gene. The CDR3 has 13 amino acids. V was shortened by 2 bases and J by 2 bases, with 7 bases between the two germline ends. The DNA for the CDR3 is TGTGCCAGCAGTGAAACCGGGACCTACGAGCAGTACTTC. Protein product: CASSETGTYEQYF.

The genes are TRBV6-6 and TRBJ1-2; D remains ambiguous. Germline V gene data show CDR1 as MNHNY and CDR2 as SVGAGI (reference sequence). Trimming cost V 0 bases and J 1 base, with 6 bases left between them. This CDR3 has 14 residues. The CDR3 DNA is TGTGCCAGCAGTTACTCGCAGAGTAACTATGGCTACACCTTC. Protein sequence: CASSYSQSNYGYTF.

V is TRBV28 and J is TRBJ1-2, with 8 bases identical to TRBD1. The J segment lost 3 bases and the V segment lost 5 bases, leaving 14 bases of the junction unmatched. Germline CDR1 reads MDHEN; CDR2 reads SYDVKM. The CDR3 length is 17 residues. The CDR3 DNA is TGTGCCAGCAGTCCCGGGAGGTTTGCAGGGGGCGACTATGGCTACACCTTC. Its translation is CASSPGRFAGGDYGYTF.

In DNA form, the CDR3 reads TGTGCCAGCAGCCGGTCTGGGGCCAACGTCCTGACTTTC. Translating gives CASSRSGANVLTF. This chain links TRBV7-9 with TRBJ2-6; no clear D gene. The CDR3 is 13 residues long. CDR1 is SEHNR, CDR2 FQNEAQ, per germline (reference sequence). The V gene lost 5 bases and the J gene lost 1 base, with 3 bases spanning the gap.

The CDR3 DNA sequence: TGTGCCAGCAGCGGACAGGGGCAGACCCAGTACTTC. As protein: CASSGQGQTQYF. The rearrangement uses TRBV2 and TRBJ2-5; 9 nucleotides align to TRBD1. The trim removed 6 bases at V and 6 bases at J, leaving 2 bases unmatched. The CDR3 length is 12 residues. Looked up from germline, CDR1 is SNHLY and CDR2 is FYNNEI.

The CDR3 is CASSSPGNSYNEQFF. The DNA of the CDR3 is TGTGCCAGCAGTTCCCCAGGGAACTCCTACAATGAGCAGTTCTTC. The rearrangement joins TRBV6-6 to TRBJ2-1; D is perhaps TRBD1 (5 bases). Per the germline V gene, CDR1 is MNHNY and CDR2 is SVGAGI (reference sequence). Trimming left V 4 bases short and J 0 bases short, with 10 bases between. The CDR3 spans 15 residues.

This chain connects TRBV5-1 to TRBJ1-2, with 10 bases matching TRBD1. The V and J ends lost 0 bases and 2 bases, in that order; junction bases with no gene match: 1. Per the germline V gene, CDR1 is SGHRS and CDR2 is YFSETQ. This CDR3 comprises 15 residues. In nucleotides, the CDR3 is TGCGCCAGCAGCTTGGGGGGACAGGGGAACTATGGCTACACCTTC. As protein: CASSLGGQGNYGYTF.

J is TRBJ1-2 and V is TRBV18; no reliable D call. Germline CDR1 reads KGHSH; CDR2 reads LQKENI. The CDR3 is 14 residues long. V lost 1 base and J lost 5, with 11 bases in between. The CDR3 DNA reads TGTGCCAGCTCACCACAGAAGGGAAAGTATGGCTACACCTTC. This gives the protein CASSPQKGKYGYTF.

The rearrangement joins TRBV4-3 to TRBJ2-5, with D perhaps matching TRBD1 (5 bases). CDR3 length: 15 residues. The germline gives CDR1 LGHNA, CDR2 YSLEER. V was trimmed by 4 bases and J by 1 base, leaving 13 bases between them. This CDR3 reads CASSPRPGIQETQYF. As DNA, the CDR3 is TGCGCCAGCAGCCCCCGGCCAGGGATCCAAGAGACCCAGTACTTC.

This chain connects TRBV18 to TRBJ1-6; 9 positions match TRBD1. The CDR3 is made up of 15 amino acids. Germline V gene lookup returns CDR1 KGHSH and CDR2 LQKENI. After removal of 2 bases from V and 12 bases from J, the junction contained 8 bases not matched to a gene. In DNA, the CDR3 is TGTGCCAGCTCACCAAGGACAGGGGAATCGGGACCCCTCCACTTT. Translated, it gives CASSPRTGESGPLHF.

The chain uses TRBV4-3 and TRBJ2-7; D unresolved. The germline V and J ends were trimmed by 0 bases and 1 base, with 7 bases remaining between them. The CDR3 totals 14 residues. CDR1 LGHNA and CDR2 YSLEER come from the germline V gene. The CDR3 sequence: CASSQDLRSYEQYF. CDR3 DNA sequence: TGCGCCAGCAGCCAAGACTTAAGGTCCTACGAGCAGTACTTC.

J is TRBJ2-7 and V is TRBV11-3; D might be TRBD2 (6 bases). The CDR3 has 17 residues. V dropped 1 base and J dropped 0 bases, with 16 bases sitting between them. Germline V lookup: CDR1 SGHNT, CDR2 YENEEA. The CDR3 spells CASSLAVRDSYSYEQYF. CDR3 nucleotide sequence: TGTGCCAGCAGCTTAGCCGTTCGGGACTCGTACTCCTACGAGCAGTACTTC.

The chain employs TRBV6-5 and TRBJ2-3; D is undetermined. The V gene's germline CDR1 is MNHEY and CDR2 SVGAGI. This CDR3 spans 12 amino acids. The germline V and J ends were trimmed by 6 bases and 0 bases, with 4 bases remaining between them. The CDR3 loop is CASRGSTDTQYF. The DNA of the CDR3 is TGTGCCAGCAGGGGGAGCACAGATACGCAGTATTTT.

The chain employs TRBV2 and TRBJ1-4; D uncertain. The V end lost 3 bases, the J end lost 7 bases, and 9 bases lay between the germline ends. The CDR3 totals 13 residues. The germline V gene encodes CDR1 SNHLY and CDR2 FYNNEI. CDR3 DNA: TGTGCCAGCAGTGAGGCGCCAGGTGAAAAACTGTTTTTT. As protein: CASSEAPGEKLFF.

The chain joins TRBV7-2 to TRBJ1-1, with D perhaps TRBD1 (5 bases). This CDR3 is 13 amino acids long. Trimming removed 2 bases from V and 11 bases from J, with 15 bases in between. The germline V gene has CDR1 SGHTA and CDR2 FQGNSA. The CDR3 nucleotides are TGTGCCAGCAGCTTATCCGGGGCCCTCGCCGCTTTCTTT. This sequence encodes CASSLSGALAAFF.

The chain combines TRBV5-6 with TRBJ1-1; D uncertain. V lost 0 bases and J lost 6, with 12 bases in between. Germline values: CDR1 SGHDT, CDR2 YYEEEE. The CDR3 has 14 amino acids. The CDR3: CASSLVEPYAEAFF. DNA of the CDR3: TGTGCCAGCAGCTTGGTTGAGCCGTACGCTGAAGCTTTCTTT. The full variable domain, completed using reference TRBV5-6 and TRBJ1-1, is DAGVTQSPTHLIKTRGQQVTLRCSPKSGHDTVSWYQQALGQGPQFIFQYYEEEERQRGNFPDRFSGHQFPNYSSELNVNALLLGDSALYLCASSLVEPYAEAFFGQGTRLTVV.

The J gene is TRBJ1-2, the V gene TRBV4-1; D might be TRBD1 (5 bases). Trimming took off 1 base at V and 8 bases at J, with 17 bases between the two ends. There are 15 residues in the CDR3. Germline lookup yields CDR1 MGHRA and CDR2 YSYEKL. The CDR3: CASSQGGQGGKGYTF. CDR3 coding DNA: TGCGCCAGCAGCCAAGGCGGGCAGGGAGGGAAAGGCTACACCTTC.

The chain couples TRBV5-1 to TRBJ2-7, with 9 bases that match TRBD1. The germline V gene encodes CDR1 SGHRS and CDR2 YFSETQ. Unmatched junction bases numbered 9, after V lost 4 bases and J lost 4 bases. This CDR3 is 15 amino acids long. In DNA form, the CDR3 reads TGCGCCAGCAGCCTCACAGGGGGCGCTTGGTACGAGCAGTACTTC. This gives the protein CASSLTGGAWYEQYF.

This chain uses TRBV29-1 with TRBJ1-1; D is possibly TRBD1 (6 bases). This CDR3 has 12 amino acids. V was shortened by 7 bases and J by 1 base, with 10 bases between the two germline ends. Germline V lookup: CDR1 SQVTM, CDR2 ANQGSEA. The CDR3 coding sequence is TGCAGCGGGGGACATGCGAACACTGAAGCTTTCTTT. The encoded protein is CSGGHANTEAFF. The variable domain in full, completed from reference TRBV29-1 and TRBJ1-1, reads SAVISQKPSRDICQRGTSLTIQCQVDSQVTMMFWYRQQPGQSLTLIATANQGSEATYESGFVIDKFPISRPNLTFSTLTVSNMSPEDSSIYLCSGGHANTEAFFGQGTRLTVV.

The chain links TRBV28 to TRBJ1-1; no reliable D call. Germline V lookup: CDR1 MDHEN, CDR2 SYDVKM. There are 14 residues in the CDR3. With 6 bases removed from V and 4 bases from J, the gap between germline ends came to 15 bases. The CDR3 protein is CASSPTATITEAFF. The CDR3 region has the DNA TGTGCCAGCAGCCCTACTGCCACAATCACTGAAGCTTTCTTT.

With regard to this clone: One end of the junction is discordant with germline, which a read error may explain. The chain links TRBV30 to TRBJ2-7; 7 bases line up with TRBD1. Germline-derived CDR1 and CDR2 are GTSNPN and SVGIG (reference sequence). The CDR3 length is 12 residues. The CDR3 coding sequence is TGTGCCTGGAGTGATCGAGGACAGGAGCTGGACTTC. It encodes CAWSDRGQELDF.

This CDR3 reads CASSITVGGNTIYF. CDR3 nucleotides: TGTGCCAGTAGTATCACCGTAGGCGGAAACACCATATATTTT. The chain employs TRBV19 and TRBJ1-3; D remains unclear. Trimming shortened V by 3 bases and J by 4 bases, and 10 bases separated the two germline ends. The CDR3 extends over 14 amino acids. Germline CDR1 LNHDA, CDR2 SQIVND (reference sequence). Together with reference TRBV19 and TRBJ1-3, the CDR3 gives the full variable domain: DGGITQSPKYLFRKEGQNVTLSCEQNLNHDAMYWYRQDPGQGLRLIYYSQIVNDFQKGDIAEGYSVSREKKESFPLTVTSAQKNPTAFYLCASSITVGGNTIYFGEGSWLTVV.

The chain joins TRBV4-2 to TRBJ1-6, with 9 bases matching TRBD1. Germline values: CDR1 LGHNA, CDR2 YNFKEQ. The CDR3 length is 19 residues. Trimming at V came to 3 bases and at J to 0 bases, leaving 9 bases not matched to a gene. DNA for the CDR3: TGTGCCAGCAGCCATCCAACGACAGGGGGAAGCTCCTATAATTCACCCCTCCACTTT. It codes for CASSHPTTGGSSYNSPLHF.

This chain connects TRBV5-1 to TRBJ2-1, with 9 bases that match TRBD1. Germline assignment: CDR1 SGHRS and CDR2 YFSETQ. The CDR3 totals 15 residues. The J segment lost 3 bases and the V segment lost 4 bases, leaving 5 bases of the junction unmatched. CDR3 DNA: TGCGCCAGCAGCCTTTCGGGACAGGGCTACAATGAGCAGTTCTTC. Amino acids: CASSLSGQGYNEQFF.

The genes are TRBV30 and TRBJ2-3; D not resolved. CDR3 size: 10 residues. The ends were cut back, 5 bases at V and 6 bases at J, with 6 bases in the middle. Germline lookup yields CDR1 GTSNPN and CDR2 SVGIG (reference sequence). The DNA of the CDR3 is TGTGCCTGGGAGATGGATACGCAGTATTTT. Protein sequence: CAWEMDTQYF. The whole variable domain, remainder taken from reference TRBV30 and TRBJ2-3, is SQTIHQWPATLVQPVGSPLSLECTVEGTSNPNLYWYRQAAGRGLQLLFYSVGIGQISSEVPQNLSASRPQDRQFILSSKKLLLSDSGFYLCAWEMDTQYFGPGTRLTVL.